Given below is one T cell receptor (beta chain) in context. Antigen: not known. The junction departs from germline at one end; a sequencing error may be responsible. A single record per CDR3 protein comes from TCRdb applying MiXCR to the 5' RACE reads. The sample lists approximately 45,000 distinct CDR3 sequences, more than 9.5% occurring once. The sample comes from a study of CD8 T cells in ankylosing spondylitis. Points from the study as a whole: It was reported that disease-linked clones were significantly enriched in matched ankylosing spondylitis synovial fluid. Characteristic of ankylosing spondylitis blood, it appeared, was a TCR beta motif comprising roughly eight highly homologous variants.

The germline V gene encodes CDR1 SNHLY and CDR2 FYNNEI. This CDR3 has 14 residues. The origin of this receptor is a male donor with ankylosing spondylitis or in good health (not recorded which). The rearrangement uses TRBV2 and TRBJ1-6; D is possibly TRBD1 (6 bases). The sample consisted of blood, either unsorted or a sorted T cell fraction (not recorded which). CDR3 in DNA: TGTGCCAGTAGTGAATGGCAGGGGAGGTCACCCCTCCACTTT. Translation gives CASSEWQGRSPLHF.